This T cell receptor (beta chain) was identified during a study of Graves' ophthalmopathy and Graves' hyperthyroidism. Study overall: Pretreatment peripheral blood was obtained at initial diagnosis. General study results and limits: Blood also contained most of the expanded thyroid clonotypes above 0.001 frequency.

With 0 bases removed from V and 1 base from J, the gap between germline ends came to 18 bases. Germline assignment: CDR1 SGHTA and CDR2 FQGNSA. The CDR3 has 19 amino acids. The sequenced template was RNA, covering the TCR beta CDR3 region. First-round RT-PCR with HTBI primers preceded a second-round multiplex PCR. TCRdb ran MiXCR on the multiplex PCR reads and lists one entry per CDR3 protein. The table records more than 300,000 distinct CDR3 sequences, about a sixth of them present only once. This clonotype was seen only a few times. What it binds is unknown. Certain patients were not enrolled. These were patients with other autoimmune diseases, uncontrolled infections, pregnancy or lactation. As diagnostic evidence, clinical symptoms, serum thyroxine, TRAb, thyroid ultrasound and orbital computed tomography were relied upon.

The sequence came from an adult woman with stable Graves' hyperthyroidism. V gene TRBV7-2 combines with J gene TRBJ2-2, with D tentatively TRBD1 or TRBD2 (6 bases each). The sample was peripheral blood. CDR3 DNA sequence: TGTGCCAGCAGCTTAGCGGGGGCCCGGGTAGCGGAGAACACCGGGGAGCTGTTTTTT. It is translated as CASSLAGARVAENTGELFF.